Described below is a single TCR beta chain sequence and its context. In the original analysis: Counts of nucleated cells, estimated from reference gene primer amplification, were obtained. Some clones are missing from TCRdb's copy, which holds only in-frame ones; the method was immunoSEQ multiplex PCR. D and trimming were read from the DNA, whereas the V and J calls and clone size are those reported in that table. The sample contains some 60,000 clones, 85% to 90% of which appear only once. This sample is part of a study of blood T cell repertoires in COVID-19. Turning to the study itself: From the United States, Italy and Spain came samples of acute and convalescent COVID-19. PBMCs, B-cell-depleted T cells, or T cells provided the cDNA or gDNA that made up the material.

The CDR3 loop spans 13 amino acids. The TCR sequence derives from a human donor with active COVID-19. The donor label of this sample is uncertain. The gene calls are TRBV21-1 and TRBJ1-1. TRBV21-1 is labeled a pseudogene. The sample comprised peripheral blood. In DNA, the CDR3 is TGTGCCAGCACCCCGGGAGGGGACACTGAAGCTTTCTTT. It yields the protein CASTPGGDTEAFF.